This T cell receptor beta chain was captured by sequencing in a study of T cell responses to AZD1222 COVID-19 vaccine. Clones were sequenced by immunoSEQ multiplex PCR, and TCRdb holds only the in-frame ones, with some missing. Found here are around 130,000 clones, about 93% of them singletons; the top ten hold 3.5% to 4.5%. V lost 0 bases to trimming and J lost 2 bases; unmatched junction nucleotides: 4. Germline V CDR1 and CDR2: SGDLS, YYNGEE. The CDR3 has 15 amino acids. This clonotype was sampled from an adult who received the AZD1222 COVID-19 vaccine. This sequence joins TRBV9 and TRBJ2-7; 8 positions agree with TRBD2. The source material was peripheral blood, sampled 28 days after the second AZD1222 dose. CDR3 sequence (DNA): TGTGCCAGCAGCGTAGAGGCGGGGGGACCCTACGAGCAGTACTTC. Protein sequence: CASSVEAGGPYEQYF.